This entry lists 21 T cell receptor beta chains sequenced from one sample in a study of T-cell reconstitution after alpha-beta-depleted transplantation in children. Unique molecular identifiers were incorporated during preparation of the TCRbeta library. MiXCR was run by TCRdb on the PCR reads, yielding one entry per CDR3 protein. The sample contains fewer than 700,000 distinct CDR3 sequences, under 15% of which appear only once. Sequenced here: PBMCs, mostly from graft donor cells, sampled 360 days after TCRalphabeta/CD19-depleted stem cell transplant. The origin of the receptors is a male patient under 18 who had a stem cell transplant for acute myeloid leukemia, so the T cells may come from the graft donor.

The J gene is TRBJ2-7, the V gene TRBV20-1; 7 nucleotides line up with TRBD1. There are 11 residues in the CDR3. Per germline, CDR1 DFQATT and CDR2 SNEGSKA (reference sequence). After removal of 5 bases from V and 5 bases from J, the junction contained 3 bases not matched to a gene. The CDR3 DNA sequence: TGCAGTGCTGGACAGGTTGACGAGCAGTACTTC. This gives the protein CSAGQVDEQYF.

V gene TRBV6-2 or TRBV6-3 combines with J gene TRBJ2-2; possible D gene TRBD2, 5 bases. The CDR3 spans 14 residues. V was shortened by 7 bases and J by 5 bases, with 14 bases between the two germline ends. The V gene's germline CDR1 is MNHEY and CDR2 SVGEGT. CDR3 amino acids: CASIMDSRTGELFF. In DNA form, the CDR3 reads TGTGCCAGCATTATGGACTCGCGGACCGGGGAGCTGTTTTTT.

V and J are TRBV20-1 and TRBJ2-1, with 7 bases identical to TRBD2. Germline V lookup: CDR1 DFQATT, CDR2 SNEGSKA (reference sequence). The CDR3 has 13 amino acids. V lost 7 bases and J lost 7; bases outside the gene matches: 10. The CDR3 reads CSDGLVGANEQFF. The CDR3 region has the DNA TGCAGTGACGGACTAGTTGGGGCGAATGAGCAGTTCTTC.

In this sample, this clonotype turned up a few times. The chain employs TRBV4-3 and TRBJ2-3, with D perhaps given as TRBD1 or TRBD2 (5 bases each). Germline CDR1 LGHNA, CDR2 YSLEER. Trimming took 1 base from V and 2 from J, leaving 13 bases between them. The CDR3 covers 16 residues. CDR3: CASSQVYGAPTDTQYF. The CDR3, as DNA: TGCGCCAGCAGCCAAGTTTACGGGGCCCCCACAGATACGCAGTATTTT.

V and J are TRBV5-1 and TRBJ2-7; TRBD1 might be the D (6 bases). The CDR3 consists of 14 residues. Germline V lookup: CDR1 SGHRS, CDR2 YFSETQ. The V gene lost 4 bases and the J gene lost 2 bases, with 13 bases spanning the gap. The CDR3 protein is CASSRRQDTYEQYF. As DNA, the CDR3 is TGCGCCAGCAGCCGTAGACAGGACACCTACGAGCAGTACTTC.

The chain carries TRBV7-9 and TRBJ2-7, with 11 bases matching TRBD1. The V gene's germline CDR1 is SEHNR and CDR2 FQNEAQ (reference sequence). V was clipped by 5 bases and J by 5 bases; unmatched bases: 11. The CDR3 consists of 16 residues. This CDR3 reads CASSLYPDRGHNEQYF. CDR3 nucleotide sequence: TGTGCCAGCAGCCTCTACCCGGACAGGGGGCATAACGAGCAGTACTTC.

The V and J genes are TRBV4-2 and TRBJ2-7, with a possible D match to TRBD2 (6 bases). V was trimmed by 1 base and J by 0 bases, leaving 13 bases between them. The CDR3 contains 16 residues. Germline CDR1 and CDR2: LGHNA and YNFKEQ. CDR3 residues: CASSQGMRLDSYEQYF. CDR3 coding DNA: TGTGCCAGCAGCCAAGGTATGAGACTAGACTCCTACGAGCAGTACTTC.

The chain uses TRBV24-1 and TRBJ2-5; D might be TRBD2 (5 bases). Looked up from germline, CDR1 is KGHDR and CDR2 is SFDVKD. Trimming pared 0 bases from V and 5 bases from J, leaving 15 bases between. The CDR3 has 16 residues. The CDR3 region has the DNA TGTGCCACCAGTGATTTGGGTCCTCCGGGATCGGAGACCCAGTACTTC. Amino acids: CATSDLGPPGSETQYF.

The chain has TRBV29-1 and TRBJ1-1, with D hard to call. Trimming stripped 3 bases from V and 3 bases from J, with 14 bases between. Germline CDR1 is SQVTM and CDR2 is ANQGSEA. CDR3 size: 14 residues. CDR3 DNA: TGCAGCGTTGATCTGCAGGAGGTACACACTGAAGCTTTCTTT. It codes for CSVDLQEVHTEAFF.

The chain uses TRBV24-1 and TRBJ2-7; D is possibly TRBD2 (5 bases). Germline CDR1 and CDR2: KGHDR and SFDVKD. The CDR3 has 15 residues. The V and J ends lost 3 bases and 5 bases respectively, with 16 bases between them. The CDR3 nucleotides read TGTGCCACCAGTGATCTACCCGTCCCGACTAACGAGCAGTACTTC. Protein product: CATSDLPVPTNEQYF.

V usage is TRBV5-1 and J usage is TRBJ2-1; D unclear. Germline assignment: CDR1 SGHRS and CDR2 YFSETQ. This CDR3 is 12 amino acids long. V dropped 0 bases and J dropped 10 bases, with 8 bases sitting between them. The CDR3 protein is CASSLVAYEQFF. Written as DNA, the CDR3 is TGCGCCAGCAGCTTGGTAGCTTACGAGCAGTTCTTC.

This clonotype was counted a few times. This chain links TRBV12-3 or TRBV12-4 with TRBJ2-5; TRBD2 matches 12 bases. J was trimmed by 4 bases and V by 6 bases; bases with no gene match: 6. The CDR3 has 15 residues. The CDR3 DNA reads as TGTGCCAGCAGACCCGGGACTAGCGGGTCAGAGACCCAGTACTTC. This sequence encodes CASRPGTSGSETQYF.

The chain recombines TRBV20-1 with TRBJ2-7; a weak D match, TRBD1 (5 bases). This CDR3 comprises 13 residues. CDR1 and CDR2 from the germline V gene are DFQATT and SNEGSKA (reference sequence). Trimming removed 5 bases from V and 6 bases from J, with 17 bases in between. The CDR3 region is CSADSAASREQYF. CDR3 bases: TGCAGTGCTGACAGCGCCGCTTCTCGCGAGCAGTACTTC.

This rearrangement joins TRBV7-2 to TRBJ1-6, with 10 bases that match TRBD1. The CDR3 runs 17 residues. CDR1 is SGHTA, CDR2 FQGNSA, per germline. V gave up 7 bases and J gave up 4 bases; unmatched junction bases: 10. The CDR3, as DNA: TGTGCCAGCATCGGCCCCGGGACAGGGGTTTATAATTCACCCCTCCACTTT. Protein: CASIGPGTGVYNSPLHF.

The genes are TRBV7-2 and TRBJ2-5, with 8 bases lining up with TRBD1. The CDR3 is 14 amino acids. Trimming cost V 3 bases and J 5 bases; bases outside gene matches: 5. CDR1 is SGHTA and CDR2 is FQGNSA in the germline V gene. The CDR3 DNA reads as TGTGCCAGCAGCTTTTCAGGGGGCGCGGAGACCCAGTACTTC. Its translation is CASSFSGGAETQYF.

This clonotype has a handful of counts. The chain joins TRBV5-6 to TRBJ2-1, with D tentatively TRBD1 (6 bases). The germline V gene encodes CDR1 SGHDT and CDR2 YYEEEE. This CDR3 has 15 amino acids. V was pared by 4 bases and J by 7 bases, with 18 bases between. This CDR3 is CASSPYGRGGNEQFF. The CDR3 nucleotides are TGTGCCAGCAGCCCGTACGGCAGGGGCGGAAATGAGCAGTTCTTC.

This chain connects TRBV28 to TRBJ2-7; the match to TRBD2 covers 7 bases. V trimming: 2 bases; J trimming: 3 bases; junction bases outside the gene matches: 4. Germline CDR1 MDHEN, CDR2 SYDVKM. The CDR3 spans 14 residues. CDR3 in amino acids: CASSLGLVHYEQYF. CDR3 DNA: TGTGCCAGCAGTTTAGGACTAGTACACTACGAGCAGTACTTC.

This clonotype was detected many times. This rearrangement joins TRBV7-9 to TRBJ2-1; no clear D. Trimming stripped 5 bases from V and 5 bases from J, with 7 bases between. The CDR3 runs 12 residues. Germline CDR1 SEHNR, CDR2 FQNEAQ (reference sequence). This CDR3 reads CASSPWDNEQFF. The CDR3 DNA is TGTGCCAGCAGCCCCTGGGACAATGAGCAGTTCTTC. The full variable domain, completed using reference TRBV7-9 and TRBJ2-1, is DTGVSQNPRHKITKRGQNVTFRCDPISEHNRLYWYRQTLGQGPEFLTYFQNEAQLEKSRLLSDRFSAERPKGSFSTLEIQRTEQGDSAMYLCASSPWDNEQFFGPGTRLTVL.

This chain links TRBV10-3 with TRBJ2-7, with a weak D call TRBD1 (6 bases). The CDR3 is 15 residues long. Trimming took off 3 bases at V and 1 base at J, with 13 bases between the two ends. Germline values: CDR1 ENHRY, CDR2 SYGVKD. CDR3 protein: CAISDGADRSYEQYF. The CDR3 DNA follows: TGTGCCATCAGTGATGGGGCGGACAGATCCTACGAGCAGTACTTC.

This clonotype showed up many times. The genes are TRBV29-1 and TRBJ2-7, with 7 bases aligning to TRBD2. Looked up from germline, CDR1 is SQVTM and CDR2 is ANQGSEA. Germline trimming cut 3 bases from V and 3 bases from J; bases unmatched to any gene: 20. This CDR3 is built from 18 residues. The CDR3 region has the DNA TGCAGCGTTGATGGGGTCCATGGTAGCGCGGGAGTGGGCTACGAGCAGTACTTC. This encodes CSVDGVHGSAGVGYEQYF.

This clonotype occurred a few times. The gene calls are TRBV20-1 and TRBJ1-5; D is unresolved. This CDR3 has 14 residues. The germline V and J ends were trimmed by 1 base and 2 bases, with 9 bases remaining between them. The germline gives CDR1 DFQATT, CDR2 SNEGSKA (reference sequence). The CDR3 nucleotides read TGCAGTGCTAGAGCGGGATGGGGCAATCAGCCCCAGCATTTT. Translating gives CSARAGWGNQPQHF.